The rows below give T cell receptor beta chains drawn from one sample of a study of blood T cells in healthy people across ages. A single record per CDR3 protein comes from TCRdb applying MiXCR to the 5' RACE reads. The sample records about 670,000 distinct CDR3 sequences, around 50% being singletons. Material for sequencing was blood. The origin of the receptors is a woman aged 80 or over in good health. CDR3s include the opening cysteine and the closing phenylalanine or tryptophan. A D gene is named only where the DNA matches it firmly. Part of the rows lack a size; the others show once, few, many or a class for expanded clones.

clone size,D gene,J gene,V gene,CDR3 protein,CDR3 DNA
NA,NA,TRBJ1-4,TRBV20-1,CGARDGSTGPKLFF,TGCGGTGCTAGAGATGGAAGCACCGGGCCAAAACTGTTTTTT
NA,NA,TRBJ2-4,TRBV15,CATSRQGPGNIQYF,TGTGCCACCAGCAGACAGGGGCCGGGAAACATTCAGTACTTC
many,NA,TRBJ2-7,TRBV29-1,CSVGTDSYEQYF,TGCAGCGTTGGGACCGACTCCTACGAGCAGTACTTC
NA,NA,TRBJ2-3,TRBV6-1,CASMRGPMEDTQYF,TGTGCCAGCATGAGGGGCCCAATGGAGGATACGCAGTATTTT
NA,TRBD1,TRBJ2-1,TRBV30,CAWTGQGAVYNEQFF,TGTGCCTGGACGGGACAGGGGGCGGTTTACAATGAGCAGTTCTTC
NA,NA,TRBJ2-7,TRBV14,CASSRNHEQYF,TGTGCCAGCAGCCGCAACCACGAGCAGTACTTC
few,NA,TRBJ2-2,TRBV7-2,CASSLKGPNTGELFF,TGTGCCAGCAGCTTAAAGGGACCGAACACCGGGGAGCTGTTTTTT
few,NA,TRBJ2-6,TRBV6-4,CASSDSRSGANVLTF,TGTGCCAGCAGTGACTCGCGCTCTGGGGCCAACGTCCTGACTTTC
NA,NA,TRBJ1-5,TRBV3-1,CASSQDLAETGPQHF,TGTGCCAGCAGCCAAGATTTAGCCGAGACTGGACCCCAGCATTTT
NA,NA,TRBJ2-5,TRBV29-1,CSVGPRAQETQYF,TGCAGCGTTGGTCCCAGGGCCCAAGAGACCCAGTACTTC
NA,TRBD2,TRBJ2-1,TRBV29-1,CSHGQGGGLAGGNEQFF,TGCAGCCACGGACAGGGAGGTGGGCTAGCGGGAGGAAATGAGCAGTTCTTC
few,TRBD2,TRBJ2-1,TRBV2,CASRSGQSSYNEQFF,TGTGCCAGCCGTAGCGGGCAGAGCTCCTACAATGAGCAGTTCTTC
NA,NA,TRBJ1-2,TRBV29-1,CSVEAGIDYGYTF,TGCAGCGTTGAAGCAGGGATCGACTATGGCTACACCTTC
many,NA,TRBJ2-5,TRBV20-1,CSASGLSGSEETQYF,TGCAGTGCTAGCGGGCTTTCCGGGTCGGAGGAGACCCAGTACTTC
many,NA,TRBJ2-3,TRBV20-1,CSATTDTQYF,TGCAGTGCTACCACAGATACGCAGTATTTT
NA,TRBD2,TRBJ2-1,TRBV20-1,CSARVIAGVNEQFF,TGCAGTGCTAGGGTGATAGCGGGGGTCAATGAGCAGTTCTTC
many,NA,TRBJ1-2,TRBV6-5,CASSSLGGYTF,TGTGCCAGCAGTAGTTTAGGTGGCTACACCTTC
many,TRBD2,TRBJ2-1,TRBV5-1,CASSLAVMSGGVNEQFF,TGCGCCAGCAGCTTGGCGGTAATGAGCGGGGGCGTCAATGAGCAGTTCTTC
NA,NA,TRBJ1-5,TRBV20-1,CSASDSNQPQHF,TGCAGTGCTAGTGATAGCAATCAGCCCCAGCATTTT
NA,NA,TRBJ2-5,TRBV6-1,CASSEARGLRETQYF,TGTGCCAGCAGTGAAGCGCGCGGGTTAAGGGAGACCCAGTACTTC
many,NA,TRBJ2-7,TRBV7-9,CASSPRDFSYEQYF,TGTGCCAGCAGCCCAAGGGACTTCTCCTACGAGCAGTACTTC
few,NA,TRBJ2-4,TRBV6-5,CASRGMLAKNIQYF,TGTGCCAGCAGGGGAATGCTAGCCAAAAACATCCAGTACTTC
many,TRBD1,TRBJ2-1,TRBV29-1,CSVRQGGYNEQFF,TGCAGCGTTCGACAGGGGGGGTACAATGAGCAGTTCTTC
NA,TRBD1,TRBJ2-7,TRBV29-1,CSVGTGGPYEQYF,TGCAGCGTTGGGACAGGTGGGCCCTACGAGCAGTACTTC
many,NA,TRBJ2-7,TRBV12-3/TRBV12-4,CASSPILRGFEQYF,TGTGCCAGCAGCCCGATCCTCAGGGGTTTCGAGCAGTACTTC
NA,NA,TRBJ1-2,TRBV4-1,CASSQTTGANYGYTF,TGCGCCAGCAGCCAGACTACGGGAGCTAACTATGGCTACACCTTC
once,TRBD2,TRBJ2-1,TRBV9,CASSVALREGEQFF,TGTGCCAGCAGCGTAGCTCTAAGGGAGGGGGAGCAGTTCTTC
NA,NA,TRBJ2-7,TRBV27,CASSLRINYNEQYF,TGTGCCAGCAGTTTAAGAATCAACTACAATGAGCAGTACTTC
many,NA,TRBJ2-3,TRBV9,CASSESPGLVTQYF,TGTGCCAGCAGCGAGAGCCCGGGACTTGTTACGCAGTATTTT
NA,NA,TRBJ1-3,TRBV2,CASGPPRAGNTIYF,TGTGCCTCCGGACCCCCTAGGGCTGGAAACACCATATATTTT
NA,TRBD2,TRBJ2-1,TRBV14,CASSQVAGTNYNEQFF,TGTGCCAGCAGCCAAGTAGCGGGAACGAACTACAATGAGCAGTTCTTC
NA,NA,TRBJ2-3,TRBV12-3/TRBV12-4,CASSTAGSDTQYF,TGTGCCAGCAGCACAGCAGGGTCAGATACGCAGTATTTT
NA,NA,TRBJ2-6,TRBV11-2,CASSLSTPGANVLTF,TGTGCCAGCAGCTTATCCACTCCTGGGGCCAACGTCCTGACTTTC
few,NA,TRBJ2-1,TRBV12-3/TRBV12-4,CASSNPPSSYNEQFF,TGTGCCAGCAGTAACCCGCCAAGCTCCTACAATGAGCAGTTCTTC
NA,NA,TRBJ2-7,TRBV7-2,CASSTASGYEQYF,TGTGCCAGCAGCACAGCGAGCGGCTACGAGCAGTACTTC
NA,TRBD1,TRBJ2-2,TRBV18,CASSQGATTGELFF,TGTGCCAGCTCACAGGGGGCTACTACCGGGGAGCTGTTTTTT
NA,NA,TRBJ1-2,TRBV19,CASIGQRVNYGYTF,TGTGCCAGTATTGGACAGCGTGTAAACTATGGCTACACCTTC
NA,NA,TRBJ2-2,TRBV11-2,CASSPRLGGLFF,TGTGCCAGCAGCCCCCGACTAGGAGGGCTGTTTTTT
NA,NA,TRBJ1-1,TRBV5-6,CASSLADRLNTEAFF,TGTGCCAGCAGCTTGGCCGACAGGTTGAACACTGAAGCTTTCTTT
NA,NA,TRBJ2-7,TRBV29-1,CSVGGRPGTLGSLVAYEQYF,TGCAGCGTCGGTGGGCGACCCGGGACACTGGGATCCCTGGTAGCCTACGAGCAGTACTTC
NA,NA,TRBJ2-5,TRBV9,CASSEGHQETQYF,TGTGCCAGCAGCGAAGGGCATCAAGAGACCCAGTACTTC
many,NA,TRBJ1-2,TRBV4-1,CASSQANYGYTF,TGCGCCAGCAGCCAAGCTAACTATGGCTACACCTTC
NA,NA,TRBJ2-2,TRBV12-3/TRBV12-4,CASSWGQNTGELFF,TGTGCCAGCAGTTGGGGACAGAACACCGGGGAGCTGTTTTTT
many,TRBD2,TRBJ2-1,TRBV20-1,CSARAPLSGGKANEQFF,TGCAGTGCAAGAGCCCCCCTTAGCGGGGGGAAAGCCAATGAGCAGTTCTTC
NA,TRBD2,TRBJ2-7,TRBV5-1,CASSPLTSGSHEQYF,TGCGCCAGCAGCCCATTGACTAGCGGGAGTCACGAGCAGTACTTC
NA,TRBD1,TRBJ2-1,TRBV20-1,CSPSGQGYHEQFF,TGCAGTCCATCGGGACAGGGTTACCATGAGCAGTTCTTC
NA,NA,TRBJ1-2,TRBV5-1,CASSLNFNSDYGYTF,TGCGCCAGCAGCTTGAACTTTAACAGCGACTATGGCTACACCTTC
NA,NA,TRBJ1-5,TRBV7-2,CASSSQGVRQPQHF,TGTGCCAGCAGCTCCCAGGGTGTACGCCAGCCCCAGCATTTT
NA,NA,TRBJ1-5,TRBV7-9,CASSFRGQPQHF,TGTGCCAGCAGCTTTCGCGGTCAGCCCCAGCATTTT